This entry features one T cell receptor (beta chain) sequence. Researchers ran the PCR with 60 Vbeta and 13 Jbeta primers. The repertoire was sequenced with immunoSEQ multiplex PCR; TCRdb's copy has only in-frame clones and lacks some. The data contain about 110,000 clones, roughly 82% of them singletons. These data come from a study of cytomegalovirus exposure and HLA in healthy donors. The wider study: In a previous analysis, approximately 110 million unique TCR beta sequences were found from about 179 million T cells.

Trimming took 5 bases from V and 6 from J; bases not matched to a gene: 11. This CDR3 is 15 amino acids long. CDR1 LNHDA and CDR2 SQIVND come from the germline V gene (reference sequence). The sequencing input was PBMCs. This receptor was identified in a woman aged 50 to 60 in good health and CMV-seropositive. V usage is TRBV19 and J usage is TRBJ1-1, with 8 bases that match TRBD1. The CDR3, as DNA: TGTGCCAGTAGTGCGTTGGGACAGGTTAACGCTGAAGCTTTCTTT. It codes for CASSALGQVNAEAFF.